A selection of T cell receptor beta chains follows, all from one sample in a study of shared T cell receptors in the human thymus. The table came from immunoSEQ multiplex PCR; TCRdb's copy has only in-frame clones and leaves some out. Among hundreds of thousands of clones listed, around 87% were seen once. Another study also made use of these data, one on human thymus T cells.

The sample taken for sequencing was thymocytes. The origin of the receptors is a boy under two years old with a congenital heart defect. The CDR3 runs from the conserved cysteine through the conserved F or W. Each record gives: J gene, V gene, clone size, D gene, CDR3 DNA, CDR3 protein. A D gene is named only where the DNA matches it firmly. A row's size may be missing; if present it is once, few, many or a size class.

J: TRBJ1-1
V: TRBV30
size: once
D: TRBD1
DNA: TGTGCCTGGAGCGGGACAGGGGGGAGTACGGACACTGAAGCTTTCTTT
CDR3: CAWSGTGGSTDTEAFF

J: TRBJ2-5
V: TRBV27
size: .
D: TRBD2
DNA: TGTGCCAGCAGTCCGGGCGAGCGGGGGGGGACCCAGTACTTC
CDR3: CASSPGERGGTQYF

J: TRBJ2-7
V: TRBV7-2
size: .
D: TRBD1
DNA: TGTGCCAGCAGCTTAGCGAGGACAGGGACCTACGAGCAGTACTTC
CDR3: CASSLARTGTYEQYF

J: TRBJ2-1
V: TRBV7-9
size: .
D: TRBD1
DNA: TGTGCCAGCAGCGATGGGACAGGGGTAGGATCCCATGAGCAGTTCTTC
CDR3: CASSDGTGVGSHEQFF

J: TRBJ2-3
V: TRBV18
size: .
D: .
DNA: TGTGCCAGCTCGCCACGTAGGAGGGAGGGCACAGATACGCAGTATTTT
CDR3: CASSPRRREGTDTQYF

J: TRBJ1-1
V: TRBV4-3
size: .
D: .
DNA: TGCGCCAGCAGCCAAGATAAAGTTTGGACACAGAACACTGAAGCTTTCTTT
CDR3: CASSQDKVWTQNTEAFF

J: TRBJ1-2
V: TRBV28
size: .
D: TRBD1
DNA: TGTGCCAGCAGTTTGAGGGACAGGGAGACGGATGGCTACACCTTC
CDR3: CASSLRDRETDGYTF

J: TRBJ1-1
V: TRBV12-5
size: .
D: .
DNA: TGTGCTAGTGGTTTGACGGGAAGCCGGGAAGCTTTCTTT
CDR3: CASGLTGSREAFF

J: TRBJ1-1
V: TRBV5-6
size: .
D: .
DNA: TGTGCCAGCAGCTTGGAACAGACGAACACTGAAGCTTTCTTT
CDR3: CASSLEQTNTEAFF

J: TRBJ2-1
V: TRBV28
size: .
D: TRBD2
DNA: TGTGCCAGCAGTTCGCGACTAGCGGGCTCCTACAATGAGCAGTTCTTC
CDR3: CASSSRLAGSYNEQFF

J: TRBJ2-1
V: TRBV7-2
size: .
D: .
DNA: TGTGCCAGCAGCTTAAGTCCATCCTACTACAATGAGCAGTTCTTC
CDR3: CASSLSPSYYNEQFF

J: TRBJ2-7
V: TRBV28
size: .
D: TRBD2
DNA: TGTGCCAGCAGCTTAGCGGGACGGCGGCCCTCCTACGAGCAGTACTTC
CDR3: CASSLAGRRPSYEQYF

J: TRBJ2-3
V: TRBV7-3
size: .
D: .
DNA: TGTGCCAGCAGCTTATGGGGAGTCGCAGATACGCAGTATTTT
CDR3: CASSLWGVADTQYF

J: TRBJ2-1
V: TRBV2
size: few
D: .
DNA: TGTGCCAGCAGTGGGCCTTACAATGAGCAGTTCTTC
CDR3: CASSGPYNEQFF

J: TRBJ1-6
V: TRBV15
size: .
D: .
DNA: TGTGCCACGGGAGTTAAAAGGCCCCTCCACTTT
CDR3: CATGVKRPLHF

J: TRBJ1-4
V: TRBV4-3
size: .
D: TRBD1
DNA: TGCGCCAGCAGCCGGGGGGACAGAGAAAATGAAAAACTGTTTTTT
CDR3: CASSRGDRENEKLFF

J: TRBJ2-3
V: TRBV12-5
size: .
D: TRBD2
DNA: TGTGCTAGTGGTGGACTAGCGGCAAGGGCAGATACGCAGTATTTT
CDR3: CASGGLAARADTQYF